Each of the 3 T cell receptor beta chains below was sequenced from the same sample in a study of blood T cell repertoires in COVID-19. Sequencing was performed with immunoSEQ multiplex PCR; in TCRdb, only in-frame clones are kept and a portion is missing. This sample yields some 150,000 clones, of which approximately 82% are seen a single time; 1.6% belongs to the top ten. Sequenced: peripheral blood. All receptors come from a human donor in a cohort sampled during active COVID-19.

This chain uses TRBV20-1 with TRBJ2-1, with D possibly TRBD2 on 6 matching bases. Germline lookup yields CDR1 DFQATT and CDR2 SNEGSKA (reference sequence). CDR3 length: 11 amino acids. V was shortened by 6 bases and J by 10 bases, with 13 bases between the two germline ends. The CDR3 protein is CSAATSWEQFF. The CDR3 DNA reads TGCAGTGCAGCCACTAGCTGGGAGCAGTTCTTC.

The rearrangement uses TRBV19 and TRBJ1-5; 12 nucleotides match TRBD1. CDR1 is LNHDA, CDR2 SQIVND, per germline (reference sequence). Trimming removed 3 bases from V and 2 bases from J; junction bases left unmatched: 2. CDR3 length: 16 residues. The CDR3 DNA is TGTGCCAGTAGTATGGGGACAGGGGGCCGCAATCAGCCCCAGCATTTT. This encodes CASSMGTGGRNQPQHF. Full variable domain (remainder filled in from reference TRBV19 and TRBJ1-5): DGGITQSPKYLFRKEGQNVTLSCEQNLNHDAMYWYRQDPGQGLRLIYYSQIVNDFQKGDIAEGYSVSREKKESFPLTVTSAQKNPTAFYLCASSMGTGGRNQPQHFGDGTRLSIL.

This clone turned up a few times. J is TRBJ2-2 and V is TRBV29-1; D is uncertain. Looked up from germline, CDR1 is SQVTM and CDR2 is ANQGSEA. V was cut by 5 bases and J by 3 bases, with 4 bases left in between. The CDR3 is 11 residues long. The CDR3 nucleotides read TGCAGCGTTTCTGACACCGGGGAGCTGTTTTTT. It yields the protein CSVSDTGELFF.